The 32 T cell receptor beta chains below were found in one sample sequenced in a study of early T cells in non-severe SARS-CoV-2 infection. MiXCR was run by TCRdb on the 5' RACE reads, yielding one entry per CDR3 protein. In the table there are about 34,000 distinct CDR3 sequences, 5.5% to 7.5% of which are singletons. Sequencing used whole blood. These receptors were obtained from an adult who was a healthcare worker with PCR-confirmed SARS-CoV-2 infection or an uninfected control (not recorded which).

Sample share makes this clonotype medium-sized (0.01 to 0.1%). The chain combines TRBV6-5 with TRBJ2-6, with D possibly TRBD1 on 6 matching bases. The length of the CDR3 is 19 residues. Trimming shortened V by 2 bases and J by 0 bases, and 17 bases separated the two germline ends. Germline CDR1 MNHEY, CDR2 SVGAGI. CDR3 nucleotide sequence: TGTGCCAGCAGTTACACCCCTCCGGGACACATCTCTGGGGCCAACGTCCTGACTTTC. Translation: CASSYTPPGHISGANVLTF.

This clonotype was counted only a few times. This rearrangement joins TRBV19 to TRBJ1-4; D is undetermined. Trimming shortened V by 3 bases and J by 2 bases, and 13 bases separated the two germline ends. The CDR3 loop spans 16 amino acids. Per germline, CDR1 LNHDA and CDR2 SQIVND (reference sequence). The CDR3 loop is CASSIRPTATNEKLFF. CDR3 nucleotide sequence: TGTGCCAGTAGTATCCGGCCAACGGCTACTAATGAAAAACTGTTTTTT.

This clonotype occurred many times. The chain uses TRBV30 and TRBJ1-2; D might be TRBD1 (6 bases). Trimming stripped 3 bases from V and 2 bases from J, with 13 bases between. The germline CDR1 and CDR2 sequences are GTSNPN and SVGIG (reference sequence). The CDR3 consists of 14 residues. The chain's CDR3 is CAWRWRGLNYGYTF. The CDR3 nucleotides are TGTGCCTGGAGGTGGCGGGGGCTCAACTATGGCTACACCTTC.

This clonotype was observed at least ten times. The V call is TRBV7-8, the J call TRBJ1-4; TRBD1 matches at 7 bases. This CDR3 is built from 14 residues. Trimming cost V 4 bases and J 7 bases; bases outside gene matches: 6. Looked up from germline, CDR1 is SGHVS and CDR2 is FQNEAQ. The CDR3 DNA reads as TGTGCCAGCAGCTGGAGGACAGGAATTGAAAAACTGTTTTTT. As protein: CASSWRTGIEKLFF.

The sample holds many counts of this clonotype. The V call is TRBV4-3, the J call TRBJ1-6, with 11 nucleotides matching TRBD1. This CDR3 is 15 amino acids long. Trimming took 3 bases from V and 7 from J; bases not matched to a gene: 2. CDR1 and CDR2 (germline): LGHNA, YSLEER. The DNA for the CDR3 is TGCGCCAGCAGCCAGGACAGGGGGCGGAATTCACCCCTCCACTTT. Translation gives CASSQDRGRNSPLHF.

This clonotype was counted many times. The chain joins TRBV12-3 or TRBV12-4 to TRBJ1-6; unclear D gene. Trimming took off 4 bases at V and 0 bases at J, with 16 bases between the two ends. The CDR3 loop spans 18 amino acids. Here the CDR3 reads CASSSDRKASSYNSPLHF. As DNA, the CDR3 is TGTGCCAGCAGTTCGGACCGGAAAGCGAGCTCCTATAATTCACCCCTCCACTTT.

In its sample, this clonotype was seen a few times. The chain carries TRBV15 and TRBJ1-5; TRBD1 matches 9 bases. Germline V gene lookup returns CDR1 LNHNV and CDR2 YYDKDF (reference sequence). This CDR3 is built from 18 residues. The V and J ends lost 2 bases and 0 bases, in that order; junction bases with no gene match: 8. This CDR3 is CATSRSTGGSYSNQPQHF. The CDR3 coding sequence is TGTGCCACCAGCAGATCGACAGGGGGTAGCTATAGCAATCAGCCCCAGCATTTT.

This clonotype was picked up a small number of times. This rearrangement joins TRBV2 to TRBJ2-1, with TRBD1 matching 9 bases. Unmatched junction bases numbered 7, after V lost 6 bases and J lost 7 bases. CDR3 length: 14 residues. CDR1 and CDR2 from the germline V gene are SNHLY and FYNNEI. The CDR3 sequence: CASRAQGARNEQFF. The CDR3 DNA reads as TGTGCCAGCAGAGCACAGGGGGCGAGAAATGAGCAGTTCTTC.

This clonotype came up many times. The chain joins TRBV20-1 to TRBJ1-1; D may be TRBD1 (6 bases). The germline V and J ends were trimmed by 6 bases and 5 bases, with 10 bases remaining between them. This CDR3 comprises 11 residues. Germline CDR1 DFQATT, CDR2 SNEGSKA (reference sequence). The CDR3 DNA reads as TGCAGTGCCTGGGGGCAGACTGAAGCTTTCTTT. Protein: CSAWGQTEAFF.

This clonotype was seen many times. The chain joins TRBV27 to TRBJ2-6, with a weak D call TRBD1 (5 bases). The germline gives CDR1 MNHEY, CDR2 SMNVEV (reference sequence). Trimming took off 7 bases at V and 2 bases at J, with 27 bases between the two ends. The CDR3 length is 20 residues. The CDR3 region has the DNA TGTGCCAGCACCACTTGGACAAGGACAAATGTTATGGCTGGGGCCAACGTCCTGACTTTC. The encoded protein is CASTTWTRTNVMAGANVLTF.

This clonotype was picked up many times. This sequence joins TRBV7-3 and TRBJ2-1; a weak D match, TRBD1 (5 bases). This CDR3 region has 14 residues. Germline CDR1 SGHTA, CDR2 FQGTGA. Trimming cost V 2 bases and J 8 bases, with 13 bases left between them. CDR3 sequence reads: CASSLSQGDDEQFF. CDR3 sequence (DNA): TGTGCCAGCAGCTTATCCCAGGGTGACGATGAGCAGTTCTTC.

This clonotype was observed at least ten times. The CDR3 reads CASSWDTPNTEAFF. Here the CDR3 DNA reads TGCGCCAGCAGCTGGGACACCCCGAACACTGAAGCTTTCTTT. The V call is TRBV5-1, the J call TRBJ1-1, with D perhaps TRBD1 (6 bases). Trimming pared 3 bases from V and 1 base from J, leaving 10 bases between. This CDR3 is 14 amino acids long. Per the germline V gene, CDR1 is SGHRS and CDR2 is YFSETQ.

This clonotype was recorded at least ten times. The chain recombines TRBV12-3 or TRBV12-4 with TRBJ1-1, with D perhaps matching TRBD1 (6 bases). V was clipped by 1 base and J by 0 bases, with 30 bases between them. The CDR3 extends over 22 amino acids. Here the CDR3 DNA reads TGTGCCAGCAGTTTAGAAGACCGCATTAGGCTCCGCCAAAGACAGGTGAACACTGAAGCTTTCTTT. It yields the protein CASSLEDRIRLRQRQVNTEAFF.

This clonotype was picked up a small number of times. The V call is TRBV20-1, the J call TRBJ2-7; 9 nucleotides agree with TRBD1. In germline, CDR1 is DFQATT, CDR2 SNEGSKA (reference sequence). J gave up 0 bases and V 6 bases, and 6 bases lay outside the gene matches. This CDR3 has 14 amino acids. CDR3 sequence reads: CSAEYRGRSYEQYF. The CDR3 DNA reads as TGCAGTGCCGAATACAGGGGGCGCTCCTACGAGCAGTACTTC.

The V call is TRBV20-1, the J call TRBJ1-5; D possibly corresponds to TRBD1 (6 bases). The CDR3 sequence is 13 residues long. Germline CDR1 and CDR2: DFQATT and SNEGSKA (reference sequence). Trimming stripped 4 bases from V and 7 bases from J, with 14 bases between. CDR3 sequence reads: CSATQGQGQPQHF. The DNA of the CDR3 is TGCAGTGCTACACAGGGACAAGGACAGCCCCAGCATTTT.

The CDR3 DNA is TGTGCCAGCAGTTCCCTTATGTATGAGCAGTTCTTC. It is translated as CASSSLMYEQFF. This chain links TRBV28 with TRBJ2-1, with D uncertain. Trimming left V 4 bases short and J 8 bases short, with 9 bases between. Germline V gene sequence: CDR1 MDHEN, CDR2 SYDVKM. The CDR3 consists of 12 residues.

This clonotype was counted a few times. The chain combines TRBV4-1 with TRBJ1-4, with unresolved D. V lost 0 bases to trimming and J lost 14 bases, with 10 bases between them. The germline V gene encodes CDR1 MGHRA and CDR2 YSYEKL. The CDR3 has 12 residues. CDR3 coding DNA: TGCGCCAGCAGCCAAGATGGCGGGAGGCTGTTTTTT. It yields the protein CASSQDGGRLFF.

The chain carries TRBV3-1 and TRBJ2-7; D remains ambiguous. Deletions cut 4 bases from V and 2 bases from J, with 0 bases between. In germline, CDR1 is LGHDT, CDR2 YNNKEL (reference sequence). The CDR3 is made up of 10 amino acids. The CDR3 sequence: CASSPYEQYF. In nucleotides, the CDR3 is TGTGCCAGCAGCCCCTACGAGCAGTACTTC.

This clonotype was observed many times. The gene calls are TRBV6-5 and TRBJ2-1; D possibly matches TRBD1 or TRBD2 (6 bases each). This CDR3 spans 13 amino acids. With 6 bases removed from V and 9 bases from J, the gap between germline ends came to 15 bases. The germline gives CDR1 MNHEY, CDR2 SVGAGI. In DNA form, the CDR3 reads TGTGCCAGCAGGCTCACCGGGGGCCGTGAGCAGTTCTTC. Amino acids: CASRLTGGREQFF.

There are many counts of this clonotype. V usage is TRBV3-1 and J usage is TRBJ2-5, with D possibly TRBD2 on 6 matching bases. The germline V gene has CDR1 LGHDT and CDR2 YNNKEL (reference sequence). V lost 3 bases and J 3 bases, leaving 11 bases between the germline ends. This CDR3 is 14 amino acids long. The CDR3 nucleotides are TGTGCCAGCAGCCACGGGACTTCGAAAGAGACCCAGTACTTC. Translating gives CASSHGTSKETQYF.

This clonotype was found many times. V and J are TRBV20-1 and TRBJ1-2; 11 bases are shared with TRBD1. Unmatched junction bases numbered 6, after V lost 2 bases and J lost 1 base. The CDR3 loop spans 16 amino acids. The germline gives CDR1 DFQATT, CDR2 SNEGSKA (reference sequence). This CDR3 reads CSARPGQGGINYGYTF. Here the CDR3 DNA reads TGCAGTGCTAGACCGGGACAGGGGGGGATTAACTATGGCTACACCTTC.

In this sample, this clonotype turned up a few times. J is TRBJ2-3 and V is TRBV20-1; D call uncertain. Germline V gene sequence: CDR1 DFQATT, CDR2 SNEGSKA (reference sequence). The CDR3 spans 13 residues. Trimming removed 2 bases at V and 6 bases at J, with 12 bases between. The CDR3 sequence: CSARKLIRDTQYF. The CDR3 bases are TGCAGTGCTAGAAAGTTGATTCGGGATACGCAGTATTTT.

This clonotype was counted many times. The chain is built from TRBV6-5 and TRBJ1-1, with a weak D call TRBD1 (5 bases). CDR3 size: 16 residues. Between the trimmed V and J ends, which lost 0 bases and 9 bases, there was a span of 20 bases. Germline V lookup: CDR1 MNHEY, CDR2 SVGAGI. CDR3 protein: CASSYSLGASPPQAFF. The CDR3 DNA sequence: TGTGCCAGCAGTTACTCGTTAGGGGCTTCCCCCCCTCAAGCTTTCTTT.

This clonotype was counted a single time. The rearrangement joins TRBV29-1 to TRBJ2-3; TRBD1 matches at 11 bases. The CDR3 has 15 amino acids. The V segment lost 7 bases and the J segment 1 base; nucleotides outside the gene matches: 7. Germline V gene lookup returns CDR1 SQVTM and CDR2 ANQGSEA. The CDR3 coding sequence is TGCAGCGCCCAGGGACAGGGGGGCGGCACAGATACGCAGTATTTT. It is translated as CSAQGQGGGTDTQYF.

The table lists this clonotype with many counts. The rearrangement joins TRBV20-1 to TRBJ2-7; the D gene is possibly TRBD1 (5 bases). Germline-derived CDR1 and CDR2 are DFQATT and SNEGSKA (reference sequence). V lost 6 bases and J 2 bases, leaving 14 bases between the germline ends. This CDR3 region has 13 residues. For the CDR3, the DNA is TGCAGTGCAAGTTCTGGACAAGCCTACGAGCAGTACTTC. This encodes CSASSGQAYEQYF.

This clonotype was found many times. This sequence joins TRBV21-1 and TRBJ1-5. TRBV21-1 is a recognized pseudogene. The CDR3 has 17 residues. CDR3 in amino acids: CASSKAKPSVSNQPQHF. Written as DNA, the CDR3 is TGTGCCAGCAGCAAAGCGAAGCCATCCGTGAGCAATCAGCCCCAGCATTTT.

This chain uses TRBV28 with TRBJ1-3; D perhaps matches TRBD1 (5 bases). The CDR3 totals 14 residues. V lost 6 bases to trimming and J lost 3 bases, with 12 bases between them. The germline gives CDR1 MDHEN, CDR2 SYDVKM. For the CDR3, the DNA is TGTGCCAGCAGCTGGGCAGGGATTGGAAACACCATATATTTT. Translating gives CASSWAGIGNTIYF.

This clonotype has ten or more counts. The chain recombines TRBV25-1 with TRBJ1-4; perhaps TRBD1 as D (5 bases). Germline V CDR1 and CDR2: MGHDK, SYGVNS. Trimming left V 1 base short and J 8 bases short, with 14 bases between. The CDR3 is made up of 15 amino acids. CDR3 sequence reads: CASSELGSGREKLFF. The CDR3 region has the DNA TGTGCCAGCAGTGAATTAGGGTCGGGACGGGAAAAACTGTTTTTT.

This clonotype was counted at least ten times. This chain uses TRBV7-9 with TRBJ2-7, with a tentative D call TRBD1 (5 bases). Germline CDR1 is SEHNR and CDR2 is FQNEAQ (reference sequence). The CDR3 runs 14 residues. The V gene lost 1 base and the J gene lost 1 base, with 8 bases spanning the gap. CDR3 sequence (DNA): TGTGCCAGCAGCTTAGGGGGCGGTTCCTACGAGCAGTACTTC. It is translated as CASSLGGGSYEQYF. Combining the CDR3 with reference TRBV7-9 and TRBJ2-7 gives the whole variable domain DTGVSQNPRHKITKRGQNVTFRCDPISEHNRLYWYRQTLGQGPEFLTYFQNEAQLEKSRLLSDRFSAERPKGSFSTLEIQRTEQGDSAMYLCASSLGGGSYEQYFGPGTRLTVT.

This clonotype came up many times. The V call is TRBV18, the J call TRBJ1-1, with a tentative D call TRBD1 (6 bases). This CDR3 contains 17 residues. The germline V and J ends were trimmed by 2 bases and 2 bases, with 18 bases remaining between them. The germline gives CDR1 KGHSH, CDR2 LQKENI. CDR3 protein: CASSPSPGALGNTEAFF. In DNA, the CDR3 is TGTGCCAGCTCACCATCCCCAGGGGCCCTGGGAAACACTGAAGCTTTCTTT.

This clonotype was counted a few times. The chain couples TRBV30 to TRBJ2-7, with a possible D match to TRBD2 (5 bases). V was shortened by 2 bases and J by 5 bases, with 22 bases between the two germline ends. Germline values: CDR1 GTSNPN, CDR2 SVGIG (reference sequence). This CDR3 spans 16 amino acids. CDR3 loop: CAWSFGPLAIIDEQYF. In DNA form, the CDR3 reads TGTGCCTGGAGTTTTGGCCCTCTAGCAATAATCGACGAGCAGTACTTC.

For this clonotype: A much larger clone lies a single base off, so this may be a read error. The CDR3 ends on some other residue instead of the conserved phenylalanine or tryptophan, so this is likely a read error. This chain connects TRBV29-1 to TRBJ2-3; 9 nucleotides align to TRBD2. Germline CDR1 and CDR2: SQVTM and ANQGSEA. Trimming at V came to 7 bases and at J to 2 bases, leaving 10 bases not matched to a gene. This CDR3 is 15 amino acids long. The CDR3 bases are TGCAGCGCTGACCTAGCGGGGCCCTTCACAGATACGCAGTATTCT. It specifies CSADLAGPFTDTQYS.